What follows are 22 T cell receptor beta chains derived from one specimen sequenced in a study of blood T cells in healthy people across ages. Primers used in a second PCR of roughly 7 to 11 cycles were a sample-barcoded 5' primer and a J-beta primer mix. TCRdb re-derived calls from the 5' RACE reads in MiXCR, one entry per CDR3 protein. Of about 1,600,000 distinct CDR3 sequences listed, roughly 40% are singletons. Sequenced input: blood. All receptors come from a woman younger than 35 in good health.

The chain joins TRBV20-1 to TRBJ1-1, with TRBD1 matching 7 bases. Trimming at V came to 3 bases and at J to 5 bases, leaving 9 bases not matched to a gene. This CDR3 is 14 amino acids long. Germline lookup yields CDR1 DFQATT and CDR2 SNEGSKA (reference sequence). The CDR3 region has the DNA TGCAGTGCTAGGATTCCGCAGGGGGAAACTGAAGCTTTCTTT. As protein: CSARIPQGETEAFF.

This clonotype was detected a few times. The V call is TRBV27, the J call TRBJ2-7; the D is unclear. Trimming pared 5 bases from V and 1 base from J, leaving 9 bases between. In germline, CDR1 is MNHEY, CDR2 SMNVEV (reference sequence). There are 13 residues in the CDR3. The CDR3 coding sequence is TGTGCCAGCAGTAGGCTACCTTCCTACGAGCAGTACTTC. Translation gives CASSRLPSYEQYF.

The gene calls are TRBV5-6 and TRBJ1-6, with TRBD1 identical over 10 bases. CDR3 length: 14 amino acids. CDR1 and CDR2 from the germline V gene are SGHDT and YYEEEE. V shed 4 bases, J shed 10 bases, and the junction held 5 bases outside the gene matches. The CDR3 loop reads CASSRQGAKSPLHF. The CDR3 DNA follows: TGTGCCAGCAGCCGACAGGGGGCTAAATCACCCCTCCACTTT.

The V call is TRBV5-1, the J call TRBJ2-3; TRBD2 agrees at 8 bases. Germline CDR1 is SGHRS and CDR2 is YFSETQ. J was trimmed by 4 bases and V by 0 bases; bases with no gene match: 13. This CDR3 is built from 18 residues. The CDR3 sequence is CASSLGAFGLAGPDTQYF. The CDR3 coding sequence is TGCGCCAGCAGCTTGGGTGCTTTCGGTCTAGCGGGCCCAGATACGCAGTATTTT.

The V gene is TRBV12-3 or TRBV12-4, the J gene TRBJ2-3; possible D gene TRBD2, 7 bases. The V end lost 8 bases, the J end lost 2 bases, and 20 bases lay between the germline ends. CDR3 length equals 16 residues. For the CDR3, the DNA is TGTGCCAGCTACCCTCTAGGGGGACTACTCACAGATACGCAGTATTTT. It encodes CASYPLGGLLTDTQYF.

The chain has TRBV5-6 and TRBJ2-1; 13 nucleotides agree with TRBD2. The trim removed 6 bases at V and 10 bases at J, leaving 4 bases unmatched. This CDR3 is 13 amino acids long. Germline assignment: CDR1 SGHDT and CDR2 YYEEEE. CDR3 protein: CASNRTSGGEQFF. DNA of the CDR3: TGTGCCAGCAACAGGACTAGCGGGGGAGAGCAGTTCTTC. Full variable domain (remainder filled in from reference TRBV5-6 and TRBJ2-1): DAGVTQSPTHLIKTRGQQVTLRCSPKSGHDTVSWYQQALGQGPQFIFQYYEEEERQRGNFPDRFSGHQFPNYSSELNVNALLLGDSALYLCASNRTSGGEQFFGPGTRLTVL.

This clonotype has more than one count but fewer than ten. The chain is built from TRBV12-3 or TRBV12-4 and TRBJ1-2; D remains unclear. V dropped 3 bases and J dropped 7 bases, with 9 bases sitting between them. The CDR3 spans 12 residues. This CDR3 reads CASSFEGSGYTF. The CDR3 DNA follows: TGTGCCAGCAGTTTCGAGGGAAGTGGCTACACCTTC.

This rearrangement joins TRBV20-1 to TRBJ2-5; 10 bases match TRBD1. The J call may be faulty, since TRBJ2-7 better matches the DNA end. CDR1 and CDR2 (germline): DFQATT, SNEGSKA (reference sequence). CDR3 length: 14 amino acids. The CDR3 DNA reads as TGCAGTGCCCTAGGTGGGACAGGGGATCGCGAGCAGTACTTC. It codes for CSALGGTGDREQYF.

This clonotype was seen only a few times. The chain employs TRBV21-1 and TRBJ1-2; TRBD1 is the table's D call, not checked against the DNA. TRBV21-1 is reported as a pseudogene. The CDR3 length is 17 residues. The CDR3 bases are TGTGCCAGCAGCAAACCAAACCGGACCACAGGGCTCTATGGCTACACCTTC. Translation: CASSKPNRTTGLYGYTF.

V usage is TRBV5-6 and J usage is TRBJ2-3; D is unresolved. Trimming left V 9 bases short and J 5 bases short, with 10 bases between. Per the germline V gene, CDR1 is SGHDT and CDR2 is YYEEEE. The CDR3 extends over 11 amino acids. The CDR3 sequence is CATRIGDTQYF. CDR3 nucleotides: TGTGCCACCCGGATTGGAGATACGCAGTATTTT. The full variable domain, in which reference TRBV5-6 and TRBJ2-3 provide the parts outside the CDR3, is DAGVTQSPTHLIKTRGQQVTLRCSPKSGHDTVSWYQQALGQGPQFIFQYYEEEERQRGNFPDRFSGHQFPNYSSELNVNALLLGDSALYLCATRIGDTQYFGPGTRLTVL.

CDR3 in DNA: TGTGCCTGGAGTGTTGCCCGGACAGGGAATTCACCCCTCCACTTT. Protein product: CAWSVARTGNSPLHF. V gene TRBV30 combines with J gene TRBJ1-6, with 8 positions matching TRBD1. The trim removed 0 bases at V and 7 bases at J, leaving 5 bases unmatched. CDR1 and CDR2 from the germline V gene are GTSNPN and SVGIG (reference sequence). The CDR3 extends over 15 amino acids.

The chain uses TRBV3-1 and TRBJ1-2; D call uncertain. CDR1 LGHDT and CDR2 YNNKEL come from the germline V gene (reference sequence). V dropped 2 bases and J dropped 2 bases, with 9 bases sitting between them. The CDR3 covers 14 residues. The CDR3 here is CASSQPDTNYGYTF. For the CDR3, the DNA is TGTGCCAGCAGCCAACCGGATACCAACTATGGCTACACCTTC.

The CDR3 is CASSLDVFSYEQYF. CDR3 coding DNA: TGCGCCAGCAGCTTGGACGTATTCTCCTACGAGCAGTACTTC. The chain carries TRBV5-1 and TRBJ2-7; D not resolved. Trimming took off 0 bases at V and 0 bases at J, with 7 bases between the two ends. This CDR3 is 14 amino acids long. Germline V gene data show CDR1 as SGHRS and CDR2 as YFSETQ.

This chain joins TRBV7-2 and TRBJ1-1; TRBD1 is a possible D gene (6 bases). The CDR3 consists of 16 residues. Trimming took 5 bases from V and 4 from J, leaving 20 bases between them. Germline lookup yields CDR1 SGHTA and CDR2 FQGNSA. The CDR3 DNA follows: TGTGCCAGCAGCCGAGTCGGGGGGACATCGGTCACTGAAGCTTTCTTT. Translated: CASSRVGGTSVTEAFF.

The V gene is TRBV6-1, the J gene TRBJ2-1; D is uncertain. Germline values: CDR1 MNHNS, CDR2 SASEGT. The CDR3 spans 11 residues. The germline V and J ends were trimmed by 6 bases and 12 bases, with 12 bases remaining between them. The CDR3 DNA reads TGTGCCAGCAGGATTTCCTGTGTGCAGTTCTTC. Translated: CASRISCVQFF.

This clonotype was observed a handful of times. This chain links TRBV3-1 with TRBJ1-1, with a possible D match to TRBD1 (5 bases). The germline gives CDR1 LGHDT, CDR2 YNNKEL (reference sequence). The CDR3 runs to 15 residues. Trimming took off 5 bases at V and 0 bases at J, with 13 bases between the two ends. In DNA form, the CDR3 reads TGTGCCAGCAGCATCCGGGGCTCGCTGAACACTGAAGCTTTCTTT. It specifies CASSIRGSLNTEAFF.

In this sample, this clonotype turned up a few times. V and J are TRBV12-3 or TRBV12-4 and TRBJ1-1; a possible D gene is TRBD1 (5 bases). V shed 5 bases and J shed 4 bases, with 8 bases lying between them. The length of the CDR3 is 12 residues. CDR3 DNA sequence: TGTGCCAGCAGTCGGGGGTCCACTGAAGCTTTCTTT. Its protein is CASSRGSTEAFF.

The chain has TRBV14 and TRBJ1-2; 8 bases match TRBD1. The germline V gene encodes CDR1 SGHDN and CDR2 FVKESK. The CDR3 contains 12 residues. J lost 13 bases, V lost 3 bases, and 7 bases had no gene match. The DNA for the CDR3 is TGTGCCAGCAGCCAGGACAGGGCAGTTAGCACCTTC. Residues: CASSQDRAVSTF.

The chain recombines TRBV2 with TRBJ2-1, with D possibly TRBD2 on 6 matching bases. The CDR3 runs 16 residues. Trimming stripped 5 bases from V and 0 bases from J, with 14 bases between. Germline V gives CDR1 SNHLY, CDR2 FYNNEI. In DNA, the CDR3 is TGTGCCAGCAGTTTTGGCGGGGCTATCTCCTACAATGAGCAGTTCTTC. As protein: CASSFGGAISYNEQFF.

The chain combines TRBV7-2 with TRBJ2-3, with D perhaps TRBD1 (6 bases). V gave up 2 bases and J gave up 2 bases, with 8 bases separating them. Germline-derived CDR1 and CDR2 are SGHTA and FQGNSA. The CDR3 has 14 residues. The CDR3 loop reads CASSLNRVTDTQYF. The CDR3 coding sequence is TGTGCCAGCAGCTTAAACAGGGTCACAGATACGCAGTATTTT.

V is TRBV29-1 and J is TRBJ1-1, with 9 bases aligning to TRBD1. Germline CDR1 and CDR2: SQVTM and ANQGSEA. J lost 10 bases, V lost 7 bases, and 13 bases had no gene match. The length of the CDR3 is 13 residues. The CDR3 bases are TGCAGCGGCCGGGGACAGGGCCTATCTCGAGCTTTCTTT. This translates into CSGRGQGLSRAFF.

The chain carries TRBV7-3 and TRBJ2-1, with TRBD2 matching over 11 bases. The junction had 6 bases not matched to a gene; V was cut back by 4 bases and J by 4 bases. CDR3 length equals 16 residues. Per germline, CDR1 SGHTA and CDR2 FQGTGA. The CDR3 region has the DNA TGTGCCAGCAGCTCAGGACTAGCGGGTTTATACAATGAGCAGTTCTTC. As protein: CASSSGLAGLYNEQFF.